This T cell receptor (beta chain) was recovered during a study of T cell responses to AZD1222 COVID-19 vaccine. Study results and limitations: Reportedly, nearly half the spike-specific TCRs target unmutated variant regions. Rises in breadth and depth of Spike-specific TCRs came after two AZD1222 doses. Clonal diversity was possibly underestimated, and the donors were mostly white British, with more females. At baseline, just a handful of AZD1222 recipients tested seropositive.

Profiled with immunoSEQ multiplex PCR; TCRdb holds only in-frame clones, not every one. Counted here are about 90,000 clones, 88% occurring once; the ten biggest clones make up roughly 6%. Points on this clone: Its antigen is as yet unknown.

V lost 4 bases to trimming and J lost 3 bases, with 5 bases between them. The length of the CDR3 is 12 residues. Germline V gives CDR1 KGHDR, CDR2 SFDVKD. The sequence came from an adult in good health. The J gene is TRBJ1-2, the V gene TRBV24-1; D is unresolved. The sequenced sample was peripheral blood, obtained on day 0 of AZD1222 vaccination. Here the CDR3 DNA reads TGTGCCACCAGTGACGGAGACTATGGCTACACCTTC. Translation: CATSDGDYGYTF.